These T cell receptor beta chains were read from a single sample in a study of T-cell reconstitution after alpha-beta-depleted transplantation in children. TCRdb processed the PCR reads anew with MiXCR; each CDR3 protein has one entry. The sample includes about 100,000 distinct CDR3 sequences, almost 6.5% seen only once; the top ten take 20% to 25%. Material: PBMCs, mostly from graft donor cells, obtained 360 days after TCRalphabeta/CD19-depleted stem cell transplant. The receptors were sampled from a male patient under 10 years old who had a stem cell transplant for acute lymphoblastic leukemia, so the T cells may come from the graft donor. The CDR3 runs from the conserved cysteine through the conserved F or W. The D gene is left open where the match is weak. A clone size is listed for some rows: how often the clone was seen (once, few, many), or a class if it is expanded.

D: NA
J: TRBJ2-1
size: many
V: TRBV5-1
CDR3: CASRNSFGERSYNEQFF
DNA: TGCGCCAGCAGGAACTCCTTTGGAGAGCGGTCCTACAATGAGCAGTTCTTC

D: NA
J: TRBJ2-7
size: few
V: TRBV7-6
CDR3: CASSSTTYEQYF
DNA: TGTGCCAGCAGCTCTACTACCTACGAGCAGTACTTC

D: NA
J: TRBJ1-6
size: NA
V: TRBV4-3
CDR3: CASSPRGAMYNSPLHF
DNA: TGCGCCAGCAGCCCGCGGGGGGCCATGTATAATTCACCCCTCCACTTT

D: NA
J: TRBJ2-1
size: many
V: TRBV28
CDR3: CASSLGEGRLNEQFF
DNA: TGTGCCAGCAGTTTGGGGGAAGGTAGGCTCAATGAGCAGTTCTTC

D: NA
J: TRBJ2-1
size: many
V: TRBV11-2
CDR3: CASSYGPFTNEQFF
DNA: TGTGCCAGCAGCTACGGACCCTTCACCAATGAGCAGTTCTTC

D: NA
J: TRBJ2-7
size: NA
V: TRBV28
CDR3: CASSTPGPPNEQYF
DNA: TGTGCCAGCAGTACCCCGGGGCCCCCCAACGAGCAGTACTTC

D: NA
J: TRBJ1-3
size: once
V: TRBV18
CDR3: CASSPPLGRGNTIYF
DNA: TGTGCCAGCTCACCACCGCTGGGACGGGGAAACACCATATATTTT

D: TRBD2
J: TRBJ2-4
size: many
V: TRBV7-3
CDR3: CASSSQGLEGPKNIQYF
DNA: TGTGCCAGCAGCTCCCAAGGACTAGAAGGGCCCAAAAACATTCAGTACTTC

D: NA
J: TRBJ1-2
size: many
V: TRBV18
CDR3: CASSPHAEPGFGYTF
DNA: TGTGCCAGCTCACCCCACGCCGAACCAGGGTTTGGCTACACCTTC

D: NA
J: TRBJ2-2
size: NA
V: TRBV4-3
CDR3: CASSQDGQLQKLNTGELFF
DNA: TGCGCCAGCAGCCAAGATGGTCAGCTACAGAAGCTTAACACCGGGGAGCTGTTTTTT

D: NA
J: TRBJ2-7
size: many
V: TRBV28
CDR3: CASSSLTYTSYEQYF
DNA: TGTGCCAGCAGTTCCCTAACCTATACCTCCTACGAGCAGTACTTC

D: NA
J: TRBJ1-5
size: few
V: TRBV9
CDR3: CASSRAGNQPQHF
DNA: TGTGCCAGCAGCAGGGCGGGCAATCAGCCCCAGCATTTT

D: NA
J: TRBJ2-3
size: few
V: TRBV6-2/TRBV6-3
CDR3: CASRGAQGATSTDTQYF
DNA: TGTGCCAGCAGGGGAGCTCAGGGCGCGACTAGCACAGATACGCAGTATTTT

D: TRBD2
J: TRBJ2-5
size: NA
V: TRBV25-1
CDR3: CASSPLGGGQETQYF
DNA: TGTGCCAGCAGTCCCCTCGGGGGGGGGCAAGAGACCCAGTACTTC

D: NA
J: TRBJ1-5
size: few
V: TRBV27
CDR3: CASSPLLGQYNQPQHF
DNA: TGTGCCAGCAGTCCCCTTTTGGGACAATACAATCAGCCCCAGCATTTT

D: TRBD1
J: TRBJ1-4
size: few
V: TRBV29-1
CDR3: CSIRDRSFFDFF
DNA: TGCAGCATCCGGGACAGAAGCTTTTTTGACTTTTTT

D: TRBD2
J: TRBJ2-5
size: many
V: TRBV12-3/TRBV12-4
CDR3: CASSLGGRAGETQYF
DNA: TGTGCCAGCAGTTTAGGGGGGAGGGCCGGAGAGACCCAGTACTTC

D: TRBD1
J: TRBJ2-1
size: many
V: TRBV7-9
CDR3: CASSSGQGAYYNEQFF
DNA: TGTGCCAGCAGCTCAGGACAGGGGGCCTACTACAATGAGCAGTTCTTC

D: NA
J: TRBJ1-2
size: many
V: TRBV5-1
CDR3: CASSLETWRGYTF
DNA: TGCGCCAGCAGCTTGGAGACTTGGAGAGGCTACACCTTC

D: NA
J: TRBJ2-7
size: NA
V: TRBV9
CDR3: CASSPRGQVNYEQYF
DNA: TGTGCCAGCAGCCCCCGTGGGCAGGTAAACTACGAGCAGTACTTC

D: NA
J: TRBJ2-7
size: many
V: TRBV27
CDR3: CASSSPGFVGPSEQYF
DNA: TGTGCCAGCAGTTCCCCGGGCTTCGTGGGACCTAGCGAGCAGTACTTC

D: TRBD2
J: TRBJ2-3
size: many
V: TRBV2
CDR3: CATAGLAGITDTQYF
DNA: TGTGCCACCGCCGGACTAGCGGGAATAACAGATACGCAGTATTTT

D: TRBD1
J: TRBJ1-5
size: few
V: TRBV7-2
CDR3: CASSLTGGSNQPQHF
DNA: TGTGCCAGCAGCTTGACAGGGGGCAGCAATCAGCCCCAGCATTTT

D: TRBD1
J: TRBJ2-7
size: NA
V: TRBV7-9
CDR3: CASTMFRTGEEQYF
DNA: TGTGCCAGCACCATGTTCCGGACAGGGGAAGAGCAGTACTTC

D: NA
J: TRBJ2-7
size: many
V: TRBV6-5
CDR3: CASSSGPPRYEQYF
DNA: TGTGCCAGCAGTAGTGGCCCTCCCCGCTACGAGCAGTACTTC

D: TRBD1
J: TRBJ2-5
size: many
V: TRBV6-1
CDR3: CASSPQGYQETQYF
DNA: TGTGCCAGCAGTCCACAGGGGTACCAAGAGACCCAGTACTTC

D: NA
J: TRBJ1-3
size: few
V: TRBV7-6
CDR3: CASSPWTNSGNTIYF
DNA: TGTGCCAGCAGTCCCTGGACAAACTCTGGAAACACCATATATTTT

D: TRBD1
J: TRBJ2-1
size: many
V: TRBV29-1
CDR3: CSAGDRGRPWPEQFF
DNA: TGCAGCGCTGGGGACAGGGGACGCCCCTGGCCTGAGCAGTTCTTC

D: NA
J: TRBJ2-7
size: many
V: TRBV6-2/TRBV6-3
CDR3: CASSYQWVYEQYF
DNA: TGTGCCAGCAGTTACCAATGGGTTTACGAGCAGTACTTC

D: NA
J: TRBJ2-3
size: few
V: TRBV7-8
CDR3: CASSSRAVTDTQYF
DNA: TGTGCCAGCAGCTCCCGGGCCGTCACAGATACGCAGTATTTT

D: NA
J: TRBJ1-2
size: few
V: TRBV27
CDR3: CASSLSKGVYYGYTF
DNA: TGTGCCAGCAGTTTATCGAAAGGTGTCTACTATGGCTACACCTTC

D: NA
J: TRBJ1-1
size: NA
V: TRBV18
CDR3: CASSPPGGTPRAEAFF
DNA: TGTGCCAGCTCACCACCGGGAGGGACCCCTAGGGCTGAAGCTTTCTTT

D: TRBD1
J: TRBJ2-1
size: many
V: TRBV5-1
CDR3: CASSWTGDEQFF
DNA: TGCGCCAGCAGCTGGACAGGAGATGAGCAGTTCTTC

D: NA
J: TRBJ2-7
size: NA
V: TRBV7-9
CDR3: CASSSPRTNFYEQYF
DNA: TGTGCCAGCAGCTCCCCACGGACAAACTTCTACGAGCAGTACTTC

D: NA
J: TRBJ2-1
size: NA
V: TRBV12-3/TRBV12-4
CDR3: CASRTLRDGSYNEQFF
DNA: TGTGCCAGCAGAACCCTCCGGGACGGCTCCTACAATGAGCAGTTCTTC

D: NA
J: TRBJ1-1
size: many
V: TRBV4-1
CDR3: CASSQVAGNTEAFF
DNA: TGCGCCAGCAGCCAAGTTGCGGGCAACACTGAAGCTTTCTTT

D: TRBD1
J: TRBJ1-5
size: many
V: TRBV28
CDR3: CASSFRGVNQPQHF
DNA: TGTGCCAGCAGTTTCAGGGGGGTCAATCAGCCCCAGCATTTT

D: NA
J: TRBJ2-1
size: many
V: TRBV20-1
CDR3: CSARGRGSYNEQFF
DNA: TGCAGTGCTAGAGGACGGGGCTCTTACAATGAGCAGTTCTTC

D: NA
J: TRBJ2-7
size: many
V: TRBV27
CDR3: CASSFGDAYEQYF
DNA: TGTGCCAGCAGTTTCGGGGACGCCTACGAGCAGTACTTC

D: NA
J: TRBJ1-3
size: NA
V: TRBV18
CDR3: CASRGDTRPGNTIYF
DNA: TGTGCCAGCCGAGGGGACACGCGGCCCGGAAACACCATATATTTT

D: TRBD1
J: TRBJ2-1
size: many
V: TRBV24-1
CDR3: CATRAGGSSYNEQFF
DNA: TGTGCCACCAGGGCAGGGGGTAGCTCCTACAATGAGCAGTTCTTC

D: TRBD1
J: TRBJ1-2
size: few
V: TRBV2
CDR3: CASSWDRDYGYTF
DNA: TGTGCCAGCAGCTGGGACAGAGATTATGGCTACACCTTC